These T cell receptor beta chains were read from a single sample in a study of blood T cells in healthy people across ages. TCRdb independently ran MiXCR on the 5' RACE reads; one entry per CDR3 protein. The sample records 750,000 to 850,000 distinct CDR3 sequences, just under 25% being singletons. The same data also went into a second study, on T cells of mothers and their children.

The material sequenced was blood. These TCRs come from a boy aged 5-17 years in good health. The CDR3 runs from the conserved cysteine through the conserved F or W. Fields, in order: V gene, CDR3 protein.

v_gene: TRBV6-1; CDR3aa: CASSEGGNQPQHF
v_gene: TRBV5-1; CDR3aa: CASSWGGRDNEQFF
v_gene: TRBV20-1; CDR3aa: CSARDSRGGLNIQYF
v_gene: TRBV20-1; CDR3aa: CSATSGTSSYEQYF
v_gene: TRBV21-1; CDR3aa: CASMKASGRSGETQYF
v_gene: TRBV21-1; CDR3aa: CASSKAVEICAEAFF
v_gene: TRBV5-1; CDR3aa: CASSPTDRRVETQYF
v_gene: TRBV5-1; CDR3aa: CASWGLGNEQFF
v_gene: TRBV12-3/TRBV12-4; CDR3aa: CASTREAGGVTGELFF
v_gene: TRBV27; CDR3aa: CASRPNLGVGPVETQYF
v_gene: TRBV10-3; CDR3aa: CAIGGGVNHNEQFF
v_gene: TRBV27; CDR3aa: CASSPQLLAGVVDTQYF
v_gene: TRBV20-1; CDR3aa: CSASDRYQETQYF
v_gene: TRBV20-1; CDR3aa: CSADSGGNTDTQYF
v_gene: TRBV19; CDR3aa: CASSSAVQETQYF
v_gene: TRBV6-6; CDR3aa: CASSPVGNSNQPQHF
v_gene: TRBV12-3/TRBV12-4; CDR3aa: CASRRTANTGELFF
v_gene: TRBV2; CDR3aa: CASSPAGDTEAFF
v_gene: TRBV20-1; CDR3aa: CSAIPGSGRYNEQFF
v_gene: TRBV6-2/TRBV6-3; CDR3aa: CASSYSAGALIHEQYF
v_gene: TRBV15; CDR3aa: CATSRALMTGDTGELFF
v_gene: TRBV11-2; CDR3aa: CASGLRQGSGVYGYTF
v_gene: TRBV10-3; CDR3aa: CATTGTSLNEQFF
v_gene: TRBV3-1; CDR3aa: CASSHFGLINSPLHF
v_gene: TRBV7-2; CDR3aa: CASSDEGRTGYGYTF
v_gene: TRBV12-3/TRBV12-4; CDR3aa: CASSLDVGEKLFF
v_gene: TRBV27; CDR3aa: CASNLGGGAGNIQYF
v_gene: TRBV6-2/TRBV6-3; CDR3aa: CTSSYSTGYNEQFF
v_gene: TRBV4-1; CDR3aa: CASSQVASGSNEQYF
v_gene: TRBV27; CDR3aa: CASSPKPPGQGASNYGYTF
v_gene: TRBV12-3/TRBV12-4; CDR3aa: CASSPGQGSDTQYF
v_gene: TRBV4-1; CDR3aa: CASSHRDGTYEQYF
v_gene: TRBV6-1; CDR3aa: CASSLGTGGPRNYGYTF
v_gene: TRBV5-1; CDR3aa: CASSFVLQANNEQFF
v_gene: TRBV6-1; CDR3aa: CASSEAKPGLAGVGEQFF